These 24 T cell receptor beta chains were all obtained from the same sample, sequenced in a study of shared clonotypes between healthy human individuals. Data came from immunoSEQ multiplex PCR; TCRdb stores just in-frame clones and leaves some out. The sample carries 2 million to 2.5 million clones, over 85% recorded once. Naive CD8 populations comprised CD45RO-negative cells positively selected for CCR7, excluding terminally differentiated effector memory CD45RA+ cells. Specimen: naive CD8+ T cells sorted from blood. All receptors come from a man aged 18-30 years in good health.

This clone appeared once. The chain carries TRBV30 and TRBJ2-3; 7 positions agree with TRBD1. J was trimmed by 5 bases and V by 3 bases; bases with no gene match: 5. Germline V CDR1 and CDR2: GTSNPN, SVGIG (reference sequence). The CDR3 spans 13 residues. The CDR3 nucleotides are TGTGCCTGGAGAGAACAGGGGATAGATACGCAGTATTTT. Protein product: CAWREQGIDTQYF.

The chain recombines TRBV29-1 with TRBJ1-6, with 7 bases identical to TRBD1. Trimming cost V 8 bases and J 6 bases; bases outside gene matches: 10. The CDR3 runs 14 residues. CDR1 is SQVTM, CDR2 ANQGSEA, per germline. The DNA of the CDR3 is TGCAGCCTTTCGCAGGGACAGCGTAATTCACCCCTCCACTTT. This codes for CSLSQGQRNSPLHF.

V usage is TRBV27 and J usage is TRBJ1-2; D is perhaps TRBD1 (6 bases). Germline V gene data show CDR1 as MNHEY and CDR2 as SMNVEV (reference sequence). The CDR3 loop spans 14 amino acids. Trimming removed 5 bases from V and 7 bases from J, with 17 bases in between. This CDR3 is CASSLRGGQVGYTF. As DNA, the CDR3 is TGTGCCAGCAGTCTCCGAGGGGGGCAGGTTGGCTACACCTTC.

This clone was counted a single time. The V and J genes are TRBV6-1 and TRBJ2-7; D may be TRBD2 (6 bases). The CDR3 spans 13 residues. Germline assignment: CDR1 MNHNS and CDR2 SASEGT. V lost 2 bases, J lost 4 bases, and 9 bases lay in between. This CDR3 is CASSEPGVYEQYF. The CDR3 DNA reads TGTGCCAGCAGTGAACCGGGGGTGTACGAGCAGTACTTC.

This clone is a singleton in its sample. V is TRBV4-1 and J is TRBJ2-7; D unclear. V was pared by 0 bases and J by 3 bases, with 12 bases between. From germline, CDR1 is MGHRA and CDR2 YSYEKL. The CDR3 sequence is 15 residues long. The CDR3 nucleotides are TGCGCCAGCAGCCAAGATCATAGGTCAGGCTACGAGCAGTACTTC. Translated, it gives CASSQDHRSGYEQYF.

This chain uses TRBV5-6 with TRBJ2-1; D possibly matches TRBD1 or TRBD2 (5 bases each). CDR1 is SGHDT and CDR2 is YYEEEE in the germline V gene. The CDR3 has 13 amino acids. The V and J ends lost 4 bases and 4 bases respectively, with 9 bases between them. The CDR3 loop reads CASSRGVYNEQFF. The CDR3 DNA reads TGTGCCAGCAGCAGAGGGGTGTACAATGAGCAGTTCTTC.

The chain combines TRBV7-9 with TRBJ2-7; weak D call: TRBD1 (5 bases). Germline CDR1 and CDR2: SEHNR and FQNEAQ (reference sequence). Trimming removed 5 bases from V and 3 bases from J, with 8 bases in between. The CDR3 extends over 12 amino acids. CDR3 residues: CASSGAHYEQYF. CDR3 DNA sequence: TGTGCCAGCAGCGGGGCTCACTACGAGCAGTACTTC.

The rearrangement uses TRBV28 and TRBJ2-7; D not resolved. The V gene's germline CDR1 is MDHEN and CDR2 SYDVKM. V gave up 6 bases and J gave up 2 bases, with 14 bases separating them. This CDR3 is 14 amino acids long. CDR3 loop: CASRPKGYPYEQYF. CDR3 in DNA: TGTGCCAGCAGACCGAAGGGCTACCCCTACGAGCAGTACTTC. Drawing the rest from reference TRBV28 and TRBJ2-7, the complete variable domain is DVKVTQSSRYLVKRTGEKVFLECVQDMDHENMFWYRQDPGLGLRLIYFSYDVKMKEKGDIPEGYSVSREKKERFSLILESASTNQTSMYLCASRPKGYPYEQYFGPGTRLTVT.

The V gene is TRBV27, the J gene TRBJ2-7; 12 bases are a match to TRBD2. CDR3 length equals 15 residues. Germline loops: CDR1 MNHEY, CDR2 SMNVEV (reference sequence). The J segment lost 10 bases and the V segment lost 8 bases, leaving 15 bases of the junction unmatched. CDR3 amino acids: CASAPGQTSGSSQYF. The CDR3 nucleotides are TGTGCCAGCGCGCCGGGTCAGACTAGCGGGAGTTCTCAGTACTTC.

For the CDR3, the DNA is TGTGCCAGCAGTGAGGCTCTAGCGGTGCTGCAATACAATGAGCAGTTCTTC. This sequence encodes CASSEALAVLQYNEQFF. J is TRBJ2-1 and V is TRBV6-4; 7 nucleotides line up with TRBD2. The CDR3 is 17 residues long. Germline V CDR1 and CDR2: MRHNA, SNTAGT. Trimming at V came to 3 bases and at J to 4 bases, leaving 12 bases not matched to a gene.

V is TRBV27 and J is TRBJ2-5; 7 bases align to TRBD2. Germline values: CDR1 MNHEY, CDR2 SMNVEV (reference sequence). CDR3 length equals 14 residues. Trimming cost V 6 bases and J 9 bases; bases outside gene matches: 13. The DNA of the CDR3 is TGTGCCAGCAGCCCCATCGGGGGGTTGGTGGCCCAGTACTTC. It codes for CASSPIGGLVAQYF.

The rearrangement links TRBV7-8 to TRBJ2-3; TRBD2 matches at 8 bases. The CDR3 is 18 amino acids. V lost 2 bases to trimming and J lost 2 bases; unmatched junction nucleotides: 12. CDR1 is SGHVS and CDR2 is FQNEAQ in the germline V gene. The CDR3: CASSLFVVTGGPTDTQYF. The CDR3 DNA reads TGTGCCAGCAGCTTATTTGTCGTCACGGGAGGGCCCACAGATACGCAGTATTTT.

The chain uses TRBV6-5 and TRBJ2-7; D may correspond to TRBD1 or TRBD2 (5 bases each). V was clipped by 6 bases and J by 4 bases, with 13 bases between them. The CDR3 is 13 amino acids. Germline V gene lookup returns CDR1 MNHEY and CDR2 SVGAGI. The CDR3 sequence: CASSFGWGYEQYF. The CDR3 DNA follows: TGTGCCAGCAGCTTCGGTTGGGGGTACGAGCAGTACTTC.

The V and J genes are TRBV5-1 and TRBJ1-1, with D possibly TRBD1 on 5 matching bases. Per the germline V gene, CDR1 is SGHRS and CDR2 is YFSETQ. The CDR3 length is 15 residues. The V gene lost 0 bases and the J gene lost 5 bases, with 14 bases spanning the gap. CDR3 in amino acids: CASSLDAGGWTEAFF. In DNA form, the CDR3 reads TGCGCCAGCAGCTTGGATGCGGGGGGGTGGACTGAAGCTTTCTTT.

Here the CDR3 reads CASSNSPYEQYF. DNA for the CDR3: TGTGCCAGCAGTAACAGTCCCTACGAGCAGTACTTC. V gene TRBV6-6 combines with J gene TRBJ2-7; no definite D call. Trimming took off 5 bases at V and 2 bases at J, with 7 bases between the two ends. Germline assignment: CDR1 MNHNY and CDR2 SVGAGI (reference sequence). This CDR3 is built from 12 residues.

The CDR3 protein is CASSESRFDPDTQYF. The CDR3, as DNA: TGCGCCAGCAGTGAGTCGAGATTCGACCCTGATACGCAGTATTTT. The chain links TRBV10-2 to TRBJ2-3; D is unclear. CDR3 length: 15 residues. V shed 0 bases and J shed 6 bases, with 13 bases lying between them. Germline values: CDR1 WSHSY, CDR2 SAAADI.

As to this clone: The sample contains more than one DNA sequence encoding this CDR3. The chain combines TRBV4-1 with TRBJ2-7; 9 bases map to TRBD2. The CDR3 runs 15 residues. Germline V gene sequence: CDR1 MGHRA, CDR2 YSYEKL. Trimming removed 1 base from V and 4 bases from J; junction bases left unmatched: 5. CDR3 protein: CASSQVLAGVYEQYF. The CDR3, as DNA: TGCGCCAGCAGCCAAGTGTTAGCGGGAGTGTACGAGCAGTACTTC.

The genes are TRBV11-3 and TRBJ2-7, with TRBD2 as a possible D gene (5 bases). Trimming shortened V by 1 base and J by 3 bases, and 10 bases separated the two germline ends. There are 14 residues in the CDR3. The germline gives CDR1 SGHNT, CDR2 YENEEA. Here the CDR3 DNA reads TGTGCCAGCAGCTTAGGAGGGATAGACTACGAGCAGTACTTC. It yields the protein CASSLGGIDYEQYF.

The table lists this clone with a count of one. J is TRBJ1-1 and V is TRBV4-2; 8 nucleotides match TRBD1. Germline V gene lookup returns CDR1 LGHNA and CDR2 YNFKEQ. The CDR3 has 19 amino acids. Germline trimming cut 0 bases from V and 2 bases from J; bases unmatched to any gene: 14. CDR3 nucleotides: TGTGCCAGCAGCCAAGAATCTCCACAGGGGGAGGGGAAAAACACTGAAGCTTTCTTT. Its protein is CASSQESPQGEGKNTEAFF.

The chain's CDR3 is CASMAGEWTEAFF. The CDR3 DNA sequence: TGTGCCAGCATGGCCGGGGAGTGGACTGAAGCTTTCTTT. The chain employs TRBV6-5 and TRBJ1-1, with D uncertain. The CDR3 is 13 residues long. V lost 7 bases and J 5 bases, leaving 14 bases between the germline ends. Germline CDR1 is MNHEY and CDR2 is SVGAGI.

The chain recombines TRBV9 with TRBJ2-3, with D possibly being TRBD2 (5 bases). V was shortened by 3 bases and J by 1 base, with 9 bases between the two germline ends. The CDR3 length is 14 residues. From germline, CDR1 is SGDLS and CDR2 YYNGEE. The CDR3 loop is CASSADGGTDTQYF. In DNA, the CDR3 is TGTGCCAGCAGCGCGGACGGGGGCACAGATACGCAGTATTTT.

The rearrangement uses TRBV4-1 and TRBJ1-1; D possibly corresponds to TRBD1 (5 bases). CDR1 MGHRA and CDR2 YSYEKL come from the germline V gene. CDR3 size: 13 residues. Trimming took off 6 bases at V and 5 bases at J, with 13 bases between the two ends. CDR3 region: CASRQVGETEAFF. In nucleotides, the CDR3 is TGCGCCAGCAGGCAGGTAGGGGAGACTGAAGCTTTCTTT.

The chain carries TRBV30 and TRBJ2-5, with D perhaps TRBD1 or TRBD2 (5 bases each). Trimming left V 2 bases short and J 5 bases short, with 12 bases between. Germline values: CDR1 GTSNPN, CDR2 SVGIG (reference sequence). The CDR3 is made up of 13 amino acids. CDR3 sequence reads: CAWSYGGGETQYF. The CDR3, as DNA: TGTGCCTGGAGTTATGGGGGTGGGGAGACCCAGTACTTC.

This clone is a singleton in its sample. The chain employs TRBV5-4 and TRBJ2-7; the match to TRBD2 covers 11 bases. V was pared by 4 bases and J by 5 bases, with 5 bases of the junction left unmatched. Germline V gene lookup returns CDR1 SGHNT and CDR2 YYREEE (reference sequence). The CDR3 extends over 14 amino acids. As DNA, the CDR3 is TGTGCCAGCAGCATCACTAGCGGGAGCCACGAGCAGTACTTC. It codes for CASSITSGSHEQYF.